The 20 T cell receptor beta chains presented below share a single source sample, sequenced in a study of T cell clones after liver transplantation. Assay used: immunoSEQ multiplex PCR; TCRdb lists only in-frame clones, some missing. There are around 70,000 clones in the sample; roughly 92% occur only once, and roughly 0.98% lies in the top ten. This sample comprised CD4+ T cells from blood, obtained 25 months after liver transplant. The receptors here all came from a human patient who received a liver transplant. Some T cells may have originated in the graft donor.

The rearrangement links TRBV29-1 to TRBJ2-3, with 9 bases matching TRBD2. This CDR3 spans 14 amino acids. V was clipped by 4 bases and J by 8 bases; unmatched bases: 10. Germline lookup yields CDR1 SQVTM and CDR2 ANQGSEA. The CDR3 protein is CSVAVSGRRVTQYF. In DNA form, the CDR3 reads TGCAGCGTTGCAGTTAGCGGGAGAAGGGTTACGCAGTATTTT.

The genes are TRBV19 and TRBJ2-1; no clear D. Trimming removed 4 bases from V and 9 bases from J, with 13 bases in between. Germline assignment: CDR1 LNHDA and CDR2 SQIVND (reference sequence). The CDR3 spans 13 residues. The CDR3 loop is CASSTQRASEQFF. The CDR3 bases are TGTGCCAGTAGTACCCAAAGGGCCAGTGAGCAGTTCTTC.

This chain uses TRBV5-1 with TRBJ1-1; 7 positions match TRBD1. Germline V lookup: CDR1 SGHRS, CDR2 YFSETQ. The CDR3 runs to 15 residues. The V segment lost 4 bases and the J segment 3 bases; nucleotides outside the gene matches: 9. CDR3 DNA sequence: TGCGCCAGCAGCCCCGACAGGGCAGAGTACACTGAAGCTTTCTTT. Translating it yields CASSPDRAEYTEAFF.

This chain links TRBV5-6 with TRBJ2-3; the match to TRBD1 covers 7 bases. The CDR3 has 16 amino acids. V was clipped by 1 base and J by 4 bases; unmatched bases: 9. CDR1 SGHDT and CDR2 YYEEEE come from the germline V gene. Written as DNA, the CDR3 is TGTGCCAGCAGCTTGATAGGGGGCGCAGGGGCAGATACGCAGTATTTT. Translation: CASSLIGGAGADTQYF. Together with reference TRBV5-6 and TRBJ2-3, the CDR3 gives the full variable domain: DAGVTQSPTHLIKTRGQQVTLRCSPKSGHDTVSWYQQALGQGPQFIFQYYEEEERQRGNFPDRFSGHQFPNYSSELNVNALLLGDSALYLCASSLIGGAGADTQYFGPGTRLTVL.

The chain uses TRBV5-4 and TRBJ2-7; a weak D match, TRBD2 (6 bases). Trimming took off 6 bases at V and 0 bases at J, with 16 bases between the two ends. The CDR3 spans 15 residues. Germline CDR1 reads SGHNT; CDR2 reads YYREEE (reference sequence). CDR3 nucleotides: TGTGCCAGCACGCAACGACAGACTAGCTCCTACGAGCAGTACTTC. Its protein product is CASTQRQTSSYEQYF.

The V call is TRBV6-6, the J call TRBJ1-5; D unclear. This CDR3 is built from 11 residues. Germline V gives CDR1 MNHNY, CDR2 SVGAGI (reference sequence). Deletions cut 6 bases from V and 3 bases from J, with 3 bases between. CDR3 in DNA: TGTGCCAGCAGGGACAATCAGCCCCAGCATTTT. Its translation: CASRDNQPQHF.

The chain uses TRBV27 and TRBJ2-3; D gene unclear. With 1 base removed from V and 0 bases from J, the gap between germline ends came to 5 bases. The germline V gene encodes CDR1 MNHEY and CDR2 SMNVEV (reference sequence). The CDR3 spans 14 residues. The chain's CDR3 is CASSLLDSTDTQYF. In DNA, the CDR3 is TGTGCCAGCAGTTTATTGGACAGCACAGATACGCAGTATTTT.

The genes are TRBV4-2 and TRBJ1-2; D call uncertain. Germline CDR1 and CDR2: LGHNA and YNFKEQ. This CDR3 contains 15 residues. Trimming cost V 2 bases and J 0 bases, with 10 bases left between them. The CDR3 DNA is TGTGCCAGCAGCCAAATCTCCATGACTAACTATGGCTACACCTTC. Translation: CASSQISMTNYGYTF.

J is TRBJ1-1 and V is TRBV15; D is uncertain. The germline V and J ends were trimmed by 0 bases and 0 bases, with 5 bases remaining between them. The V gene's germline CDR1 is LNHNV and CDR2 YYDKDF (reference sequence). This CDR3 contains 14 residues. The CDR3 reads CATSRDSMNTEAFF. DNA of the CDR3: TGTGCCACCAGCAGAGACTCAATGAACACTGAAGCTTTCTTT.

The J gene is TRBJ2-7, the V gene TRBV7-2; 7 nucleotides match TRBD1. The trim removed 4 bases at V and 3 bases at J, leaving 12 bases unmatched. Per germline, CDR1 SGHTA and CDR2 FQGNSA. This CDR3 contains 16 residues. The CDR3 nucleotides read TGTGCCAGCAGCTCGAGATTTCGGGACAGACACTACGAGCAGTACTTC. It translates to CASSSRFRDRHYEQYF. Based on the CDR3 plus reference TRBV7-2 and TRBJ2-7, the full variable domain is GAGVSQSPSNKVTEKGKDVELRCDPISGHTALYWYRQSLGQGLEFLIYFQGNSAPDKSGLPSDRFSAERTGGSVSTLTIQRTQQEDSAVYLCASSSRFRDRHYEQYFGPGTRLTVT.

V is TRBV29-1 and J is TRBJ2-7; 10 bases align to TRBD2. The CDR3 is 15 amino acids. Germline assignment: CDR1 SQVTM and CDR2 ANQGSEA. V dropped 6 bases and J dropped 5; count of bases not matched to a gene: 13. This CDR3 reads CSVKSGRASMDEQYF. DNA of the CDR3: TGCAGCGTAAAGAGCGGGAGGGCCAGCATGGACGAGCAGTACTTC.

The chain employs TRBV28 and TRBJ1-2; TRBD1 matches 9 bases. Germline V gives CDR1 MDHEN, CDR2 SYDVKM. This CDR3 comprises 15 residues. The V segment lost 4 bases and the J segment 4 bases; nucleotides outside the gene matches: 7. CDR3 sequence (DNA): TGTGCCAGCAGTTGGGGACAGGGTGGAGTCTATGGCTACACCTTC. Amino acid sequence: CASSWGQGGVYGYTF.

This clone was observed once. V is TRBV6-1 and J is TRBJ2-5, with D perhaps assigned TRBD1 or TRBD2 (7 bases each). This CDR3 is 17 amino acids long. Germline CDR1 MNHNS, CDR2 SASEGT. Trimming removed 2 bases at V and 7 bases at J, with 23 bases between. CDR3 DNA: TGTGCCAGCAGTGAAAAGCCCCGACAGGGCTGGGGGGGGACCCAGTACTTC. Translating it yields CASSEKPRQGWGGTQYF.

In this sample, this clone turned up once. The chain combines TRBV6-4 with TRBJ2-2; 8 bases map to TRBD2. CDR3 size: 15 residues. Germline trimming cut 5 bases from V and 5 bases from J; bases unmatched to any gene: 7. CDR1 is MRHNA and CDR2 is SNTAGT in the germline V gene. CDR3 sequence: CASSPRASGTGELFF. The CDR3, as DNA: TGTGCCAGCAGTCCCCGGGCTAGCGGGACCGGGGAGCTGTTTTTT.

This chain uses TRBV5-4 with TRBJ2-1, with TRBD2 matching 14 bases. The CDR3 spans 17 residues. Germline V gene sequence: CDR1 SGHNT, CDR2 YYREEE (reference sequence). The V segment lost 0 bases and the J segment 6 bases; nucleotides outside the gene matches: 5. The CDR3 region is CASSLVLGTSGSNEQFF. The CDR3 DNA follows: TGTGCCAGCAGCTTGGTGTTGGGGACTAGCGGGAGCAATGAGCAGTTCTTC.

This clone came up once. The chain links TRBV6-1 to TRBJ2-1; weak D call: TRBD1 (6 bases). The CDR3 length is 12 residues. V lost 9 bases, J lost 12 bases, and 18 bases lay in between. CDR1 and CDR2 from the germline V gene are MNHNS and SASEGT. The CDR3, as DNA: TGTGCCAGTTCTCCCACGGGACACGGGCAGTTCTTC. Translated, it gives CASSPTGHGQFF.

The chain uses TRBV19 and TRBJ1-4, with D unclear. V dropped 6 bases and J dropped 8 bases, with 19 bases sitting between them. This CDR3 is built from 15 residues. Per germline, CDR1 LNHDA and CDR2 SQIVND (reference sequence). The CDR3 sequence: CASSKFLTRSEKLFF. The CDR3 DNA reads TGTGCCAGTAGCAAATTCCTGACCAGGAGCGAAAAACTGTTTTTT.

The chain combines TRBV5-1 with TRBJ2-2; 10 positions match TRBD2. Trimming removed 5 bases from V and 5 bases from J; junction bases left unmatched: 9. CDR1 is SGHRS, CDR2 YFSETQ, per germline. The CDR3 contains 16 residues. The CDR3 sequence is CASRTTGAGGTGELFF. The CDR3, as DNA: TGCGCCAGCAGAACGACCGGAGCGGGAGGGACCGGGGAGCTGTTTTTT.

This chain links TRBV9 with TRBJ2-5; tentative D call: TRBD1 (7 bases). Germline V lookup: CDR1 SGDLS, CDR2 YYNGEE. The germline V and J ends were trimmed by 4 bases and 4 bases, with 20 bases remaining between them. This CDR3 is 16 amino acids long. CDR3 residues: CASSPAHGGTAETQYF. CDR3 coding DNA: TGTGCCAGCAGCCCAGCCCATGGAGGGACAGCAGAGACCCAGTACTTC.

This sequence joins TRBV20-1 and TRBJ2-1; D unresolved. Germline V gene data show CDR1 as DFQATT and CDR2 as SNEGSKA (reference sequence). This CDR3 region has 11 residues. V gave up 6 bases and J gave up 6 bases, with 9 bases separating them. CDR3 loop: CSALTGNEQFF. The CDR3 DNA sequence: TGCAGTGCCCTCACGGGCAATGAGCAGTTCTTC.